This T cell receptor (beta chain) was recovered during a study of Graves' ophthalmopathy and Graves' hyperthyroidism. Study as a whole: Peripheral blood sampling occurred at initial diagnosis, before any treatment. The study's findings and limits: In blood, most expanded thyroid clonotypes above 0.001 frequency were also detected.

Where ophthalmopathy was present, donors had moderate-to-severe activity, CAS ≥3, NOSPECS ≥4 and duration under 3 months. PBMCs originated in 10 ml of fresh peripheral blood. Trimming took off 3 bases at V and 5 bases at J, with 16 bases between the two ends. This CDR3 comprises 15 residues. In germline, CDR1 is SGHTA, CDR2 FQGNSA. The table lists this clonotype with many counts. The target antigen is unknown. The study amplified TCR beta CDR3 regions using RNA transcripts. The workflow started with a first-round RT-PCR run with HTBI primers and then moved on to a second-round multiplex PCR. TCRdb called the multiplex PCR reads again in MiXCR, with one record for every CDR3 protein. This sample yields almost 750,000 distinct CDR3 sequences, of which roughly 40% are seen a single time; 40% to 55% belongs to the top ten.

The specimen sequenced was peripheral blood. The chain links TRBV7-2 to TRBJ1-2, with TRBD1 as a possible D gene (6 bases). The TCR was taken from an adult man with Graves' ophthalmopathy. As DNA, the CDR3 is TGTGCCAGCAGCTTTAACGCAGGGGTTACGTATGGCTACACCTTC. This encodes CASSFNAGVTYGYTF. The whole variable domain, remainder taken from reference TRBV7-2 and TRBJ1-2, is GAGVSQSPSNKVTEKGKDVELRCDPISGHTALYWYRQSLGQGLEFLIYFQGNSAPDKSGLPSDRFSAERTGGSVSTLTIQRTQQEDSAVYLCASSFNAGVTYGYTFGSGTRLTVV.